The 13 T cell receptor beta chains given below trace back to one sample, sequenced in a study of post-analysis software for immune sequencing data. The study's findings and limits: Five TRBV segments, including TRBV5-6, TRBV5-1 and TRBV20-1, were more frequent in patients than controls.

Unique molecular identifiers were present in the TCR beta cDNA libraries. TCRdb reprocessed the PCR reads via MiXCR and lists one record per CDR3 protein. The table has 650,000 to 850,000 distinct CDR3 sequences, around 53% seen once. These receptors have no identified antigens. The source material was blood. All receptors derive from a girl aged 10 to 17 with multiple sclerosis.

Comment on this clonotype: The junction does not match germline at one end; this may be a read error. The CDR3: CASSRGSGSKETQYF. DNA of the CDR3: TGCGCAAGCAGCCGGGGTAGCGGGAGCAAAGAGACCCAGTACTTC. This chain connects TRBV5-1 to TRBJ2-7; TRBD2 matches at 9 bases. The closer fit of TRBJ2-5 to the DNA end suggests the J call may be wrong. The CDR3 spans 15 residues. Germline CDR1 SGHRS, CDR2 YFSETQ.

The chain has TRBV5-5 and TRBJ2-7; D perhaps matches TRBD1 (5 bases). Germline CDR1 and CDR2: SGHKS and YYEKEE (reference sequence). V was clipped by 5 bases and J by 0 bases, with 27 bases between them. This CDR3 is 19 amino acids long. The CDR3 protein is CASSQNRQGLGVHSYEQYF. Written as DNA, the CDR3 is TGTGCCAGCAGTCAAAACCGACAAGGGTTAGGGGTACACTCCTACGAGCAGTACTTC. The variable domain in full, with the rest retrieved from reference TRBV5-5 and TRBJ2-7, is DAGVTQSPTHLIKTRGQQVTLRCSPISGHKSVSWYQQVLGQGPQFIFQYYEKEERGRGNFPDRFSARQFPNYSSELNVNALLLGDSALYLCASSQNRQGLGVHSYEQYFGPGTRLTVT.

In its sample, this clonotype was seen once. For the CDR3, the DNA is TGTGCCAGCAGCGTGACTAGCGGGAAAGGGAATGAGCAGTACTTC. This codes for CASSVTSGKGNEQYF. The rearrangement uses TRBV9 and TRBJ2-7; 11 positions match TRBD2. With 2 bases clipped from V and 7 bases from J, the junction kept 8 bases outside the gene matches. This CDR3 is built from 15 residues. CDR1 and CDR2 from the germline V gene are SGDLS and YYNGEE.

This chain connects TRBV20-1 to TRBJ2-7, with 7 bases identical to TRBD2. The CDR3 is 15 residues long. V lost 6 bases to trimming and J lost 4 bases; unmatched junction nucleotides: 15. Germline-derived CDR1 and CDR2 are DFQATT and SNEGSKA (reference sequence). The CDR3 region has the DNA TGCAGTGCCACCGGGGAGCCGGGAGGTGGTTACGAGCAGTACTTC. Amino acids: CSATGEPGGGYEQYF.

The rearrangement uses TRBV7-9 and TRBJ2-3; tentative D call: TRBD2 (5 bases). V lost 5 bases to trimming and J lost 4 bases, with 10 bases between them. Germline CDR1 reads SEHNR; CDR2 reads FQNEAQ (reference sequence). The CDR3 length is 13 residues. CDR3 DNA: TGTGCCAGCAGCGCCAGCGGAGCAGATACGCAGTATTTT. Translating gives CASSASGADTQYF.

The chain employs TRBV6-6 and TRBJ2-1; 11 nucleotides line up with TRBD2. V dropped 9 bases and J dropped 4; count of bases not matched to a gene: 8. CDR1 is MNHNY and CDR2 is SVGAGI in the germline V gene (reference sequence). The CDR3 loop spans 15 amino acids. CDR3 region: CASTLAGGGYNEQFF. CDR3 coding DNA: TGTGCCAGTACTCTAGCGGGGGGAGGATACAATGAGCAGTTCTTC.

The chain combines TRBV7-2 with TRBJ2-4; TRBD2 matches 9 bases. The J call may be in error: the DNA end matches TRBJ2-7 better. Per germline, CDR1 SGHTA and CDR2 FQGNSA. The CDR3 consists of 15 residues. The DNA of the CDR3 is TGTGCCAGCAGCCCTGATTTAGCGGGAGTACGCGAGCAGTACTTC. It specifies CASSPDLAGVREQYF.

The CDR3 DNA sequence: TGTGCCAGCAGCTTATCTAGCGGGAGCAATGAGCAGTTCTTC. The encoded protein is CASSLSSGSNEQFF. The gene calls are TRBV7-3 and TRBJ2-1, with 10 bases that match TRBD2. V trimming: 2 bases; J trimming: 6 bases; junction bases outside the gene matches: 1. The CDR3 totals 14 residues. Looked up from germline, CDR1 is SGHTA and CDR2 is FQGTGA.

This clonotype is labeled medium-sized. The chain carries TRBV20-1 and TRBJ2-7; 9 bases align to TRBD1. Germline V gene data show CDR1 as DFQATT and CDR2 as SNEGSKA (reference sequence). This CDR3 has 14 residues. The V and J ends lost 4 bases and 3 bases, in that order; junction bases with no gene match: 7. CDR3 amino acids: CSAKRGDRDYEQYF. The CDR3 DNA sequence: TGCAGTGCTAAGAGAGGGGACAGGGACTACGAGCAGTACTTC.

This clonotype was seen repeatedly, ten times or more. The rearrangement joins TRBV7-9 to TRBJ2-7; D unclear. This CDR3 contains 12 residues. The germline gives CDR1 SEHNR, CDR2 FQNEAQ (reference sequence). The V gene lost 3 bases and the J gene lost 2 bases, with 5 bases spanning the gap. CDR3 coding DNA: TGTGCCAGCAGCTTGGCCCCCTACGAGCAGTACTTC. Its protein product is CASSLAPYEQYF. The whole variable domain, filled in from reference TRBV7-9 and TRBJ2-7, reads DTGVSQNPRHKITKRGQNVTFRCDPISEHNRLYWYRQTLGQGPEFLTYFQNEAQLEKSRLLSDRFSAERPKGSFSTLEIQRTEQGDSAMYLCASSLAPYEQYFGPGTRLTVT.

The chain carries TRBV29-1 and TRBJ2-7; 9 bases fit TRBD1. Germline assignment: CDR1 SQVTM and CDR2 ANQGSEA. Germline trimming cut 6 bases from V and 3 bases from J; bases unmatched to any gene: 6. The CDR3 is 13 amino acids. The CDR3 DNA is TGCAGCGTCCGGACAGGGGCTTTCTACGAGCAGTACTTC. It specifies CSVRTGAFYEQYF.

The chain has TRBV7-6 and TRBJ2-3, with 7 nucleotides matching TRBD1. The germline gives CDR1 SGHVS, CDR2 FNYEAQ. The CDR3 runs 14 residues. With V trimmed by 6 bases and J by 8 bases, 11 bases remained unmatched. CDR3 nucleotide sequence: TGTGCCAGCAGTACCGGACAGGCGTGGGGTACGCAGTATTTT. Encoded protein: CASSTGQAWGTQYF.

This clonotype was detected once. The chain uses TRBV20-1 and TRBJ1-2; TRBD1 matches at 10 bases. Looked up from germline, CDR1 is DFQATT and CDR2 is SNEGSKA (reference sequence). Trimming at V came to 4 bases and at J to 5 bases, leaving 4 bases not matched to a gene. The CDR3 consists of 13 residues. CDR3 in DNA: TGCAGTGCTACGAGGACAGGGGGATATGGCTACACCTTC. Protein sequence: CSATRTGGYGYTF.